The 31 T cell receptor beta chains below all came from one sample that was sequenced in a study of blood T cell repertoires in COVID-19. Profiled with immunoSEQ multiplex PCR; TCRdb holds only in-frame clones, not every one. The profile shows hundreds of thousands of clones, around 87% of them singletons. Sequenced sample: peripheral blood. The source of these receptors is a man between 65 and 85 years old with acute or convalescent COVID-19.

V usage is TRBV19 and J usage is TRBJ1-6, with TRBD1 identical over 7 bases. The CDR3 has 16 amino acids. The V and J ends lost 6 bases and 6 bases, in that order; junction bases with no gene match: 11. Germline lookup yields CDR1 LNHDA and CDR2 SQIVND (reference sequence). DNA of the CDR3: TGTGCCAGTAGAATTTCCCGGGACAGCATTAATTCACCCCTCCACTTT. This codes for CASRISRDSINSPLHF.

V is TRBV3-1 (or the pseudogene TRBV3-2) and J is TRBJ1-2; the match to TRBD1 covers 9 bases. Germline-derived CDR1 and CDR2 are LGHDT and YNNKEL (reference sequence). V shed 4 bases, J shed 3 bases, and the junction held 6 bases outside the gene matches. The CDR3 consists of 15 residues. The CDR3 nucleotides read TGTGCCAGCAGCCGACAGGGGGAGAAGGACTATGGCTACACCTTC. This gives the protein CASSRQGEKDYGYTF.

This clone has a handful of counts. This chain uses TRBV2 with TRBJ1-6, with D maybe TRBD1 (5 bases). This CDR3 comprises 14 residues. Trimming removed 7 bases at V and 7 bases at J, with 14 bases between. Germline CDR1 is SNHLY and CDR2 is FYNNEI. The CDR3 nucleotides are TGTGCCAGCAAAAGAGTAACAGGAAATTCACCCCTCCACTTT. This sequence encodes CASKRVTGNSPLHF.

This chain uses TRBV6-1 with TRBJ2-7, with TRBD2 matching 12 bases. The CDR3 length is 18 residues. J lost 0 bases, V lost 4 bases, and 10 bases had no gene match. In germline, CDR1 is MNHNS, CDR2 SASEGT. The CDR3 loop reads CASSAALTTSGSSYEQYF. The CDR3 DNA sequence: TGTGCCAGCAGTGCGGCCCTTACGACTAGCGGGAGCTCCTACGAGCAGTACTTC.

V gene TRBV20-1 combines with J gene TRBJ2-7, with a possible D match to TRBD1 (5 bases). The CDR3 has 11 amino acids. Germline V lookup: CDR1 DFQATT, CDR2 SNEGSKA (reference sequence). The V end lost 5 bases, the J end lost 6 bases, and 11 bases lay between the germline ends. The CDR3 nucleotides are TGCAGTGCTTTCGACAGTCCCGAGCAGTACTTC. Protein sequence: CSAFDSPEQYF.

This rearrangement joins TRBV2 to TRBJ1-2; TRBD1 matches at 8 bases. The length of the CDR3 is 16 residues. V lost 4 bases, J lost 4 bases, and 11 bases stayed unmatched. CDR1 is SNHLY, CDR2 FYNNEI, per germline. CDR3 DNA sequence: TGTGCCAGCAGTGGCACAGGGGGATGGAGTGGCTATGGCTACACCTTC. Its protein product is CASSGTGGWSGYGYTF.

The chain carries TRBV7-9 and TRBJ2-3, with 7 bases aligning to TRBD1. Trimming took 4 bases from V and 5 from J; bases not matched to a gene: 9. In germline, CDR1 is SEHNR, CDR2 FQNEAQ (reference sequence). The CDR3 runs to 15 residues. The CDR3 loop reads CASSWDSLKRDTQYF. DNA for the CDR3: TGTGCCAGCAGCTGGGACAGCTTAAAAAGAGATACGCAGTATTTT.

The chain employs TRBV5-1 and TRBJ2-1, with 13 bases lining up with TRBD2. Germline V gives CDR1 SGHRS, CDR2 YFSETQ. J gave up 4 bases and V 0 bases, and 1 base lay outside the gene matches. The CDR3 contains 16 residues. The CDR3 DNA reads TGCGCCAGCAGCTTGGGGGGACTAGCGGGATACAATGAGCAGTTCTTC. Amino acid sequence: CASSLGGLAGYNEQFF.

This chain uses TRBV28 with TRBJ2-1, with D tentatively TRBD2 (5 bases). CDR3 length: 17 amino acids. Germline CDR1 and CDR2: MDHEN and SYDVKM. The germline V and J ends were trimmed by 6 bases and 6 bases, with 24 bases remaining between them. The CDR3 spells CASSSLVTSSQGNEQFF. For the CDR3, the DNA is TGTGCCAGCAGCTCTCTCGTAACTAGTTCCCAAGGCAATGAGCAGTTCTTC.

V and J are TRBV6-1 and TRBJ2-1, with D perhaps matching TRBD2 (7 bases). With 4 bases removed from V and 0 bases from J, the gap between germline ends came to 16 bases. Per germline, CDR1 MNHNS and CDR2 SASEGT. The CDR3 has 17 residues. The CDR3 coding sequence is TGTGCCAGCAGTGGGGGGGGACATTCTAGCTCCTACAATGAGCAGTTCTTC. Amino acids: CASSGGGHSSSYNEQFF.

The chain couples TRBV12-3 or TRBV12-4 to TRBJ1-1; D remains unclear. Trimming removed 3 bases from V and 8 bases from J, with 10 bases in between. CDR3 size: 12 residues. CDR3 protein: CASSLVVAEAFF. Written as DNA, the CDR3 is TGTGCCAGCAGTTTGGTAGTTGCCGAAGCTTTCTTT.

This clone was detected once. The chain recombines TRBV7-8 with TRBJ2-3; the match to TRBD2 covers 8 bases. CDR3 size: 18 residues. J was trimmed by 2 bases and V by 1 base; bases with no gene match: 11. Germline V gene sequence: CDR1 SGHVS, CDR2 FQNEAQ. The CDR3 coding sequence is TGTGCCAGCAGCTTAGTATCCCTCCAGCGGGGGTTCACAGATACGCAGTATTTT. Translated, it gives CASSLVSLQRGFTDTQYF.

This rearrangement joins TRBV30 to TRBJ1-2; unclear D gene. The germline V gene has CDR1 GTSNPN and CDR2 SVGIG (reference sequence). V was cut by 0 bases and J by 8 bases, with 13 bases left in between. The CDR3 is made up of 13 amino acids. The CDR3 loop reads CAWSVQSTGGYTF. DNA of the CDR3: TGTGCCTGGAGTGTACAGTCGACGGGAGGCTACACCTTC.

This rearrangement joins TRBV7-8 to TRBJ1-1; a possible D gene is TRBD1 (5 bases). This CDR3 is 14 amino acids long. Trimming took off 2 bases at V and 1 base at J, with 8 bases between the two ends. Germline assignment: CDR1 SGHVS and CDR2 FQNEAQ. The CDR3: CASSLIQGNTEAFF. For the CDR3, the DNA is TGTGCCAGCAGCTTAATTCAGGGGAACACTGAAGCTTTCTTT. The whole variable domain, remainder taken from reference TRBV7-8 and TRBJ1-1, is GAGVSQSPRYKVAKRGQDVALRCDPISGHVSLFWYQQALGQGPEFLTYFQNEAQLDKSGLPSDRFFAERPEGSVSTLKIQRTQQEDSAVYLCASSLIQGNTEAFFGQGTRLTVV.

CDR3: CASSSGTNTGELFF. CDR3 DNA sequence: TGTGCCAGCAGTTCGGGGACGAACACCGGGGAGCTGTTTTTT. V and J are TRBV6-2 or TRBV6-3 and TRBJ2-2, with D possibly TRBD2 on 5 matching bases. Germline loops: CDR1 MNHEY, CDR2 SVGEGT. Trimming shortened V by 4 bases and J by 0 bases, and 6 bases separated the two germline ends. The CDR3 sequence is 14 residues long.

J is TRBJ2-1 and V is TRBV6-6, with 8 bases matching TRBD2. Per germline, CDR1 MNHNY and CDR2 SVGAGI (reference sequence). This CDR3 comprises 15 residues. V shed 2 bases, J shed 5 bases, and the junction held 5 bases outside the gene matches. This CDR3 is CASSYPGTRDNEQFF. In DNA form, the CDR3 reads TGTGCCAGCAGTTACCCCGGGACTAGGGACAATGAGCAGTTCTTC.

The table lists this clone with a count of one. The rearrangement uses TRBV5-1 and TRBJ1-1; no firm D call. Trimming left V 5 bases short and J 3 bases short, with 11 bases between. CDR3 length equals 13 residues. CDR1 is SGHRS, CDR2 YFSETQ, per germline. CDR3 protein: CASRRAYDTEAFF. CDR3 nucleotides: TGCGCCAGCAGACGTGCGTATGACACTGAAGCTTTCTTT.

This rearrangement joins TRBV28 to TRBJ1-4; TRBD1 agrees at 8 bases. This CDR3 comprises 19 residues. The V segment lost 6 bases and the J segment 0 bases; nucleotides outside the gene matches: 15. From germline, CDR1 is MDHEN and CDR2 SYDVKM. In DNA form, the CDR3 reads TGTGCCAGCAGCCCAATGACAGGGGCCCCCACACCAACTAATGAAAAACTGTTTTTT. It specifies CASSPMTGAPTPTNEKLFF.

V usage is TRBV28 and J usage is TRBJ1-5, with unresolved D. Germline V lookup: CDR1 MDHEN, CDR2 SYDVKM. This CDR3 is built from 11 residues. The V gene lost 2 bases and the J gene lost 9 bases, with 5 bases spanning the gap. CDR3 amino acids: CASSLGLPQHF. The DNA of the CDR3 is TGTGCCAGCAGTTTAGGGCTGCCCCAGCATTTT.

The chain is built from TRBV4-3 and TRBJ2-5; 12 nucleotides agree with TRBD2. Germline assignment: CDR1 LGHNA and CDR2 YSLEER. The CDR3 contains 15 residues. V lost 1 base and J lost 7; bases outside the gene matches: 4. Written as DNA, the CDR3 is TGCGCCAGCAGCCAAGGGGCTAGCGGGAGGGGGACCCAGTACTTC. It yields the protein CASSQGASGRGTQYF.

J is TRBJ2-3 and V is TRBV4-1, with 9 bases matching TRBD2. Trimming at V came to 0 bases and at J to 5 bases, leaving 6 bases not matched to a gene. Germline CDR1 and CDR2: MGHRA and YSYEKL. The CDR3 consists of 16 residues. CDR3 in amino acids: CASSQDWVAGVDTQYF. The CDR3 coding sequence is TGCGCCAGCAGCCAAGATTGGGTAGCGGGGGTAGATACGCAGTATTTT.

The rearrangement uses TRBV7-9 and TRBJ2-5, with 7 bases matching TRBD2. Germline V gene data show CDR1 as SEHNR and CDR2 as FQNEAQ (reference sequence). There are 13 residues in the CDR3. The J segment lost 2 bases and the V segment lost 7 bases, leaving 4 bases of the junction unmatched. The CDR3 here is CASTPGGQETQYF. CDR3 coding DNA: TGTGCCAGCACCCCGGGGGGTCAAGAGACCCAGTACTTC.

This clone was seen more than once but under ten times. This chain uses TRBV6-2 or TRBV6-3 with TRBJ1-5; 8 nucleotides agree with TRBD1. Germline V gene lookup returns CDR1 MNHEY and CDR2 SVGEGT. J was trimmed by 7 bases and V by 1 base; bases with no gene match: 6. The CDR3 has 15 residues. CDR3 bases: TGTGCCAGCAGTTACTTAACAGGGGGAGGGCAGCCCCAGCATTTT. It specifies CASSYLTGGGQPQHF.

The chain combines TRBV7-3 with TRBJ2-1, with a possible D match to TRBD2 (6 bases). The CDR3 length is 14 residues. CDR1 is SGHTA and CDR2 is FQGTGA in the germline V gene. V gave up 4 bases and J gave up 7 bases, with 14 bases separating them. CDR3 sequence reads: CASSSGTLRNEQFF. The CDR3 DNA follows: TGTGCCAGCAGCTCCGGGACTCTAAGGAATGAGCAGTTCTTC.

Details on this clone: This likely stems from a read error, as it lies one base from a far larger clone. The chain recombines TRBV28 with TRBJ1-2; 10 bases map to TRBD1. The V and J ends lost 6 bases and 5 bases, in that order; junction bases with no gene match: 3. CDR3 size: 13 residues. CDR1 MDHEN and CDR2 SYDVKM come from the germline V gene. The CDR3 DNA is TGTGCCAGCAGCCGGGGACAGGGGTATGGCTACACCTTC. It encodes CASSRGQGYGYTF.

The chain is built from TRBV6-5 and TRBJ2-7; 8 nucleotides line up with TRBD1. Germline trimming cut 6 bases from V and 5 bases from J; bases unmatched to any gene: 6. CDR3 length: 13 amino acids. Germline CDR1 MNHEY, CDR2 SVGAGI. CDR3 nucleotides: TGTGCCAGCAGAGACTGGACAGGGAACGAGCAGTACTTC. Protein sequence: CASRDWTGNEQYF.

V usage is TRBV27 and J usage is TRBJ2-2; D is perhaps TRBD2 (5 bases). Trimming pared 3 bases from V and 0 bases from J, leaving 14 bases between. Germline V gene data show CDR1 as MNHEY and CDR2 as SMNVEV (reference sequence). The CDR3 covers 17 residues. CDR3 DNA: TGTGCCAGCAGTTTTTACCTGGGGAGCGCGAACACCGGGGAGCTGTTTTTT. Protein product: CASSFYLGSANTGELFF.

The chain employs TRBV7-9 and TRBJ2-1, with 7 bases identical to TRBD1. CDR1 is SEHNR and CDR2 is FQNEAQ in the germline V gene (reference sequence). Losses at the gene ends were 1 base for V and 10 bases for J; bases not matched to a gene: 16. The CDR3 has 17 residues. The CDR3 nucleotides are TGTGCCAGCAGCTTAGGACAGGGCATCGGGACCGGAGACGAGCAGTTCTTC. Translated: CASSLGQGIGTGDEQFF. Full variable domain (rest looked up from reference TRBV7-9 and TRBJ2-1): DTGVSQNPRHKITKRGQNVTFRCDPISEHNRLYWYRQTLGQGPEFLTYFQNEAQLEKSRLLSDRFSAERPKGSFSTLEIQRTEQGDSAMYLCASSLGQGIGTGDEQFFGPGTRLTVL.

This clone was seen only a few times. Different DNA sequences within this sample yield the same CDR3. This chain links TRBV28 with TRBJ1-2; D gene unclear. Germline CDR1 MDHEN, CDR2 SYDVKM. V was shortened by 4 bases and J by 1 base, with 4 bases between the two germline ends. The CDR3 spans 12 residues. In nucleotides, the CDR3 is TGTGCCAGCAGTTCTGTTAACTATGGCTACACCTTC. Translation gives CASSSVNYGYTF.

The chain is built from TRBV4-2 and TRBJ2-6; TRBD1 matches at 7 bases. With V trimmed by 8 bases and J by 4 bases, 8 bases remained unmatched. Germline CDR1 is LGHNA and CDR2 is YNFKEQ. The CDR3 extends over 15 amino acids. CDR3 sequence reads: CASGKQGNGANVLTF. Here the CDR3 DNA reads TGTGCCAGCGGAAAACAGGGGAACGGGGCCAACGTCCTGACTTTC.

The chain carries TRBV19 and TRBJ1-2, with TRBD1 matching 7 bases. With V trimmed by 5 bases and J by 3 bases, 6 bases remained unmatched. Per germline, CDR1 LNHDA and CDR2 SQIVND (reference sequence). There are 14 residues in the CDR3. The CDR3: CASSEDRTYYGYTF. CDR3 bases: TGTGCCAGTAGTGAGGACAGGACTTACTATGGCTACACCTTC.